The following is a TCR beta chain sequence with its context. What it recognizes is unknown. This entry is derived from a study of T cells in localized non-small cell lung cancer. The study's findings and limits: There was an association of higher blood T cell density with longer overall survival. For the top 100 tumor clones, a median roughly 55 also appeared in adjacent lung. Sequencing, confined to only one tumor region, leaves heterogeneity possible. It was uninvolved adjacent lung that showed the highest T cell clonality, exceeding tumor.

There are 15 residues in the CDR3. V trimming: 0 bases; J trimming: 2 bases; junction bases outside the gene matches: 2. In germline, CDR1 is SGHKS, CDR2 YYEKEE (reference sequence). Clones were read by immunoSEQ multiplex PCR, and TCRdb kept only the in-frame ones, dropping some. The sample lists about 11,000 clones, 85% to 95% occurring once. The sequence came from a male donor older than 55 with stage III lung adenocarcinoma. The sample here was peripheral blood, taken before any cancer treatment. The rearrangement joins TRBV5-5 to TRBJ2-7, with 10 bases identical to TRBD1. CDR3 protein: CASSLVGTGAYEQYF. For the CDR3, the DNA is TGTGCCAGCAGCTTGGTGGGGACAGGGGCCTACGAGCAGTACTTC.